A single sample is the source of the 32 T cell receptor beta chains below, sequenced in a study of T cells in Graves' hyperthyroidism and ophthalmopathy. TCR beta CDR3 region amplification was performed from RNA transcripts. HTBI primers were used for first-round RT-PCR of the TCR CDR3. One entry per CDR3 protein results from TCRdb running MiXCR on the multiplex PCR reads. The repertoire consists of hundreds of thousands of distinct CDR3 sequences, with 14% to 15% occurring once and the leading ten covering approximately 4.2%. Sequencing was performed on blood. Receptors were obtained from a woman between 35 and 50 years old with Graves' ophthalmopathy.

Regarding this clonotype: This may come from a read error, since a much larger clone is one base off. This chain links TRBV12-3 or TRBV12-4 with TRBJ1-2; maybe TRBD1 (5 bases). V gave up 6 bases and J gave up 2 bases, with 19 bases separating them. The CDR3 runs 16 residues. The CDR3 bases are TGTGCCAGCAGGTCCACCGGGACCGCCGCGAACTATGGCTACACCTTC. This translates into CASRSTGTAANYGYTF.

This clonotype was detected a few times. The rearrangement uses TRBV28 and TRBJ2-3; 9 bases line up with TRBD2. The germline CDR1 and CDR2 sequences are MDHEN and SYDVKM. This CDR3 spans 17 amino acids. Trimming took 2 bases from V and 2 from J; bases not matched to a gene: 8. CDR3 loop: CASSLGAAGGDTDTQYF. As DNA, the CDR3 is TGTGCCAGCAGTTTAGGAGCGGCGGGAGGGGACACAGATACGCAGTATTTT.

The J gene is TRBJ2-5, the V gene TRBV28; TRBD2 is a possible D gene (6 bases). Deletions cut 7 bases from V and 4 bases from J, with 19 bases between. Germline CDR1 reads MDHEN; CDR2 reads SYDVKM. This CDR3 has 15 amino acids. The DNA of the CDR3 is TGTGCCAGCACCTCTGGGGGGTGGGTAGCAGAGACCCAGTACTTC. It translates to CASTSGGWVAETQYF.

This clonotype was counted at least ten times. The chain is built from TRBV19 and TRBJ2-7; 10 nucleotides agree with TRBD1. Germline V gives CDR1 LNHDA, CDR2 SQIVND (reference sequence). V lost 7 bases and J lost 6; bases outside the gene matches: 9. The CDR3 loop spans 14 amino acids. The DNA of the CDR3 is TGTGCCAGTATTCCGGGACAGGGGCGATCCGAGCAGTACTTC. Protein sequence: CASIPGQGRSEQYF.

This clonotype occurred many times. The chain has TRBV6-1 and TRBJ1-5; D is perhaps TRBD1 (5 bases). The CDR3 consists of 13 residues. Germline lookup yields CDR1 MNHNS and CDR2 SASEGT. V lost 8 bases and J 1 base, leaving 9 bases between the germline ends. CDR3 coding DNA: TGTGCCAGCGGGACCGCCAGCAATCAGCCCCAGCATTTT. Its protein is CASGTASNQPQHF.

This chain links TRBV19 with TRBJ2-3; weak D call: TRBD1 (6 bases). Germline CDR1 reads LNHDA; CDR2 reads SQIVND (reference sequence). Trimming removed 10 bases at V and 3 bases at J, with 17 bases between. The CDR3 contains 14 residues. CDR3 residues: CATQGPQVTDTQYF. The CDR3, as DNA: TGTGCCACCCAGGGGCCGCAAGTAACAGATACGCAGTATTTT.

This clonotype was found many times. The V gene is TRBV7-2, the J gene TRBJ2-5; tentatively, D is TRBD2 (6 bases). The CDR3 is 14 residues long. Germline V gene data show CDR1 as SGHTA and CDR2 as FQGNSA. The ends were cut back, 5 bases at V and 5 bases at J, with 15 bases in the middle. The CDR3 DNA sequence: TGTGCCAGCAGCCCACTAGCCAGTCCGGAGACCCAGTACTTC. Translation gives CASSPLASPETQYF.

The rearrangement joins TRBV10-3 to TRBJ2-5; TRBD2 might be the D (6 bases). The germline V and J ends were trimmed by 5 bases and 2 bases, with 15 bases remaining between them. Germline V gene sequence: CDR1 ENHRY, CDR2 SYGVKD. The CDR3 runs 15 residues. CDR3 nucleotides: TGTGCCATCAGTTCTTCTAGCGTAACTCAAGAGACCCAGTACTTC. It is translated as CAISSSSVTQETQYF.

This clonotype was observed many times. The gene calls are TRBV28 and TRBJ2-5; weak D call: TRBD2 (5 bases). Germline CDR1 reads MDHEN; CDR2 reads SYDVKM. The CDR3 spans 14 residues. Deletions cut 3 bases from V and 2 bases from J, with 10 bases between. CDR3 protein: CASSFWTLQETQYF. The CDR3 nucleotides read TGTGCCAGCAGTTTCTGGACTCTTCAAGAGACCCAGTACTTC.

This clonotype was seen only a few times. This chain uses TRBV6-5 with TRBJ1-2; D unresolved. Deletions cut 0 bases from V and 7 bases from J, with 9 bases between. The length of the CDR3 is 13 residues. Germline loops: CDR1 MNHEY, CDR2 SVGAGI. CDR3 nucleotide sequence: TGTGCCAGCAGTTACTCGAGGGAGGGTGGCTACACCTTC. This sequence encodes CASSYSREGGYTF.

This clonotype was seen repeatedly, ten times or more. The chain combines TRBV2 with TRBJ2-7, with 11 bases identical to TRBD2. The germline V gene has CDR1 SNHLY and CDR2 FYNNEI. V shed 8 bases, J shed 6 bases, and the junction held 18 bases outside the gene matches. The CDR3 has 17 amino acids. The CDR3 sequence: CASRYRQGGLAGGEQYF. In nucleotides, the CDR3 is TGTGCCAGCCGGTACAGGCAGGGAGGGCTAGCGGGAGGCGAGCAGTACTTC.

At least ten counts were recorded for this clonotype. This chain connects TRBV6-5 to TRBJ2-5, with D perhaps TRBD2 (6 bases). The length of the CDR3 is 15 residues. V gave up 0 bases and J gave up 5 bases, with 13 bases separating them. Germline CDR1 reads MNHEY; CDR2 reads SVGAGI. CDR3 residues: CASSYSGGMFETQYF. The CDR3, as DNA: TGTGCCAGCAGTTACTCGGGGGGAATGTTTGAGACCCAGTACTTC.

This clonotype was seen more than once but under ten times. This may arise from a read error, as a much more abundant clone is one base away. The rearrangement joins TRBV7-2 to TRBJ2-6; TRBD1 might be the D (6 bases). From germline, CDR1 is SGHTA and CDR2 FQGNSA. Trimming left V 3 bases short and J 2 bases short, with 8 bases between. The CDR3 runs 15 residues. The CDR3 is CTSSFEGAGANVLTF. The CDR3 region has the DNA TGTACCAGCAGCTTTGAGGGGGCTGGGGCCAACGTCCTGACTTTC.

At least ten counts were recorded for this clonotype. J is TRBJ1-2 and V is TRBV20-1, with D tentatively TRBD1 (5 bases). V lost 4 bases to trimming and J lost 4 bases, with 13 bases between them. The CDR3 is 13 residues long. From germline, CDR1 is DFQATT and CDR2 SNEGSKA (reference sequence). The CDR3 DNA follows: TGCAGTGCTACCCGAGACAGTTTCTATGGCTACACCTTC. Protein sequence: CSATRDSFYGYTF.

This clonotype turned up a few times. The CDR3 region is CSAGAREGAGETQYF. The DNA of the CDR3 is TGCAGCGCTGGGGCAAGGGAAGGCGCGGGGGAGACCCAGTACTTC. The rearrangement uses TRBV29-1 and TRBJ2-5, with D perhaps TRBD2 (6 bases). Per germline, CDR1 SQVTM and CDR2 ANQGSEA. The CDR3 has 15 residues. Trimming cost V 7 bases and J 5 bases, with 23 bases left between them.

This clonotype was found many times. This chain joins TRBV6-4 and TRBJ1-1, with D uncertain. Germline values: CDR1 MRHNA, CDR2 SNTAGT. The CDR3 consists of 13 residues. The V and J ends lost 5 bases and 1 base respectively, with 8 bases between them. The CDR3 loop reads CASSSQPNTEAFF. CDR3 DNA sequence: TGTGCCAGCAGTTCCCAGCCGAACACTGAAGCTTTCTTT.

This clonotype has at least ten counts. The V and J genes are TRBV12-3 or TRBV12-4 and TRBJ1-1, with a possible D match to TRBD1 (6 bases). V lost 7 bases, J lost 5 bases, and 14 bases lay in between. CDR3 length: 13 residues. This CDR3 is CASIKGGGTEAFF. The CDR3 DNA reads TGTGCCAGCATAAAGGGGGGAGGGACTGAAGCTTTCTTT.

This clonotype was recorded at least ten times. CDR3 loop: CASSFHGVRVRTEAFF. CDR3 coding DNA: TGTGCCAGCAGTTTTCATGGAGTAAGGGTAAGAACTGAAGCTTTCTTT. The chain recombines TRBV27 with TRBJ1-1; the D is unclear. With 3 bases removed from V and 5 bases from J, the gap between germline ends came to 19 bases. The germline CDR1 and CDR2 sequences are MNHEY and SMNVEV (reference sequence). This CDR3 spans 16 amino acids.

This sequence joins TRBV15 and TRBJ2-7; TRBD1 agrees at 8 bases. The CDR3 has 15 residues. Germline V gene data show CDR1 as LNHNV and CDR2 as YYDKDF (reference sequence). The V gene end was trimmed by 3 bases and the J gene end by 6 bases; junction bases not matched to a gene: 10. CDR3 nucleotide sequence: TGTGCCACCAGCAGCCCCGGGACAGGTTCTGGCGAGCAGTACTTC. Translation gives CATSSPGTGSGEQYF.

At least ten counts were recorded for this clonotype. This chain connects TRBV6-1 to TRBJ1-5, with D perhaps TRBD1 (6 bases). The V end lost 2 bases, the J end lost 6 bases, and 8 bases lay between the germline ends. The germline V gene encodes CDR1 MNHNS and CDR2 SASEGT. The CDR3 covers 13 residues. CDR3 nucleotides: TGTGCCAGCAGTGAATTAGGGGGTCAGCCCCAGCATTTT. Amino acid sequence: CASSELGGQPQHF.

This clonotype has a count of ten or more. The gene calls are TRBV20-1 and TRBJ2-7, with 10 nucleotides matching TRBD2. CDR1 is DFQATT, CDR2 SNEGSKA, per germline (reference sequence). V lost 1 base, J lost 1 base, and 7 bases stayed unmatched. CDR3 length equals 16 residues. The CDR3 DNA reads as TGCAGTGCTAGAGGGTTCAGCGGGAGGGGGTCCTACGAGCAGTACTTC. This codes for CSARGFSGRGSYEQYF.

This clonotype was counted at least ten times. The rearrangement uses TRBV6-5 and TRBJ1-6; TRBD1 matches at 10 bases. The CDR3 length is 14 residues. Germline assignment: CDR1 MNHEY and CDR2 SVGAGI. J was trimmed by 6 bases and V by 8 bases; bases with no gene match: 4. The CDR3 DNA is TGTGCCAGCGGCCGGGACAGGGGTAATTCACCCCTCCACTTT. Translating gives CASGRDRGNSPLHF.

This clonotype was counted many times. The V call is TRBV12-3 or TRBV12-4, the J call TRBJ1-5; 7 bases match TRBD1. V gave up 6 bases and J gave up 0 bases; unmatched junction bases: 8. The CDR3 is made up of 16 amino acids. CDR3 protein: CASSSTGMNSNQPQHF. The CDR3 DNA follows: TGTGCCAGCAGCTCGACAGGGATGAATAGCAATCAGCCCCAGCATTTT.

The CDR3 here is CASSFIGTGGGRDTEAFF. In DNA form, the CDR3 reads TGTGCCAGCAGCTTTATTGGGACAGGGGGCGGGAGGGACACTGAAGCTTTCTTT. The J gene is TRBJ1-1, the V gene TRBV11-2; the match to TRBD1 covers 12 bases. This CDR3 has 18 residues. The ends lost 3 bases at V and 3 bases at J; junction bases unmatched: 11. Germline V gene lookup returns CDR1 SGHAT and CDR2 FQNNGV.

This clonotype was detected ten times or more. This rearrangement joins TRBV20-1 to TRBJ1-2, with 8 bases identical to TRBD1. V lost 3 bases to trimming and J lost 7 bases; unmatched junction nucleotides: 13. CDR1 DFQATT and CDR2 SNEGSKA come from the germline V gene (reference sequence). This CDR3 is built from 15 residues. The DNA for the CDR3 is TGCAGTGCTAGGGGCCCGACAGGGGAAAAGTCTGGCTACACCTTC. Translated: CSARGPTGEKSGYTF.

On this clonotype: The DNA is left out, because the CDR3 cannot be placed on it with certainty; the CDR3 is given as TCRdb lists it. This CDR3 reads CASRWTGYEQYFGPVTGELFF. V usage is TRBV6-4 and J usage is TRBJ2-2; the D call in the table, TRBD2, was not verified against the DNA. Germline V gene lookup returns CDR1 MRHNA and CDR2 SNTAGT. A total of 21 residues make up the CDR3, ends included.

This chain uses TRBV18 with TRBJ1-2; 7 positions match TRBD1. This CDR3 spans 15 amino acids. V trimming: 3 bases; J trimming: 4 bases; junction bases outside the gene matches: 8. Germline V gives CDR1 KGHSH, CDR2 LQKENI. CDR3 sequence: CASSPLDRVGYGYTF. The CDR3 DNA follows: TGTGCCAGCTCACCCCTAGACAGGGTGGGCTATGGCTACACCTTC.

This clonotype was recorded many times. The chain uses TRBV12-3 or TRBV12-4 and TRBJ2-5; 7 nucleotides line up with TRBD2. Unmatched junction bases numbered 5, after V lost 3 bases and J lost 4 bases. The CDR3 is made up of 14 amino acids. The CDR3 here is CASSFIREGETQYF. The CDR3 region has the DNA TGTGCCAGCAGTTTCATAAGGGAGGGAGAGACCCAGTACTTC.

This clonotype was detected ten times or more. The gene calls are TRBV20-1 and TRBJ2-7, with TRBD2 matching 11 bases. CDR1 is DFQATT, CDR2 SNEGSKA, per germline (reference sequence). V lost 1 base, J lost 7 bases, and 9 bases stayed unmatched. The CDR3 is 15 residues long. The CDR3 here is CSARVQLAGDREQYF. In nucleotides, the CDR3 is TGCAGTGCTAGAGTCCAACTAGCGGGAGATCGGGAGCAGTACTTC.

This clonotype was seen at least ten times. The chain uses TRBV19 and TRBJ2-2, with 8 positions matching TRBD1. Germline values: CDR1 LNHDA, CDR2 SQIVND (reference sequence). This CDR3 is built from 15 residues. The ends lost 3 bases at V and 2 bases at J; junction bases unmatched: 2. CDR3 residues: CASSMTGANTGELFF. The CDR3 DNA reads as TGTGCCAGTAGTATGACAGGGGCCAACACCGGGGAGCTGTTTTTT.

The chain has TRBV20-1 and TRBJ1-1; 9 nucleotides agree with TRBD1. Germline V lookup: CDR1 DFQATT, CDR2 SNEGSKA (reference sequence). The CDR3 contains 13 residues. The J segment lost 6 bases and the V segment lost 3 bases, leaving 5 bases of the junction unmatched. CDR3 region: CSARVTGGAEAFF. DNA for the CDR3: TGCAGTGCTAGGGTGACAGGGGGTGCTGAAGCTTTCTTT.

The chain carries TRBV18 and TRBJ1-1, with 7 bases matching TRBD1. After removal of 3 bases from V and 3 bases from J, the junction contained 10 bases not matched to a gene. CDR1 and CDR2 from the germline V gene are KGHSH and LQKENI. The CDR3 loop spans 16 amino acids. CDR3 sequence: CASSPRQGGGDTEAFF. DNA for the CDR3: TGTGCCAGCTCACCTCGACAGGGTGGCGGGGACACTGAAGCTTTCTTT.